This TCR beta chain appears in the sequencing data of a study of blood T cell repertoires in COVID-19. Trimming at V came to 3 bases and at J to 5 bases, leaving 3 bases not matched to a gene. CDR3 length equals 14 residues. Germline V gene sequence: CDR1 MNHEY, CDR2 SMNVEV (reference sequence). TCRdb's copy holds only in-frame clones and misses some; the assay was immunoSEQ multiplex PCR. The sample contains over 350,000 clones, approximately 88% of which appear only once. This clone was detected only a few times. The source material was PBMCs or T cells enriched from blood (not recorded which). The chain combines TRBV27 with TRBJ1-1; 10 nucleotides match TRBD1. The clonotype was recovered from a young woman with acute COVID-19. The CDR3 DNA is TGTGCCAGCAGTTTGACAGGGGGCGGAACTGAAGCTTTCTTT. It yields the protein CASSLTGGGTEAFF.